These 30 T cell receptor beta chains came from one sample sequenced in a study of blood T cells in healthy people across ages. A second PCR, run for roughly 7 to 12 cycles, used a sample-barcoded 5' primer plus a J-beta primer mix. TCRdb re-called the 5' RACE reads with MiXCR, one entry per CDR3 protein. The repertoire holds about 1.5 million distinct CDR3 sequences, 35% to 45% seen once, with around 4% in the top ten. Material: blood. These receptors were collected from a woman in her late teens or twenties in good health.

A note on this clonotype: One base away lies a much larger clone, so this may be a sequencing read error. The gene calls are TRBV4-1 and TRBJ1-2; 8 bases line up with TRBD1. The CDR3 is made up of 14 amino acids. V gave up 10 bases and J gave up 4 bases; unmatched junction bases: 11. CDR1 and CDR2 from the germline V gene are MGHRA and YSYEKL. The CDR3 here is CANRGTGEFYGYTF. The CDR3 nucleotides read TGCGCCAACAGGGGGACAGGCGAATTCTATGGCTACACCTTC.

This clonotype has a handful of counts. This sequence joins TRBV20-1 and TRBJ2-7; D unresolved. The germline gives CDR1 DFQATT, CDR2 SNEGSKA (reference sequence). This CDR3 is 11 amino acids long. V was pared by 6 bases and J by 5 bases, with 11 bases between. The CDR3 loop is CSAPQPHEQYF. For the CDR3, the DNA is TGCAGTGCCCCCCAGCCGCACGAGCAGTACTTC.

The sample holds a few counts of this clonotype. This chain uses TRBV12-3 or TRBV12-4 with TRBJ2-5, with 9 bases that match TRBD2. This CDR3 has 15 amino acids. The ends lost 3 bases at V and 4 bases at J; junction bases unmatched: 6. The CDR3 protein is CASSLLSGSTETQYF. The DNA for the CDR3 is TGTGCCAGCAGTTTGCTTAGCGGGAGTACAGAGACCCAGTACTTC.

The chain employs TRBV12-3 or TRBV12-4 and TRBJ2-3; 9 bases line up with TRBD1. V shed 6 bases, J shed 4 bases, and the junction held 8 bases outside the gene matches. The CDR3 length is 15 residues. The CDR3 loop is CASRIGTGNADTQYF. CDR3 sequence (DNA): TGTGCCAGCAGGATCGGGACAGGGAACGCAGATACGCAGTATTTT.

The rearrangement joins TRBV24-1 to TRBJ2-1; D gene uncertain. Trimming pared 3 bases from V and 1 base from J, leaving 9 bases between. The CDR3 is 15 amino acids. CDR1 and CDR2 (germline): KGHDR, SFDVKD. CDR3 bases: TGTGCCACCAGTGATACAACACAGTCCTACAATGAGCAGTTCTTC. It is translated as CATSDTTQSYNEQFF.

In this sample, this clonotype turned up a few times. The chain combines TRBV7-9 with TRBJ1-4; maybe TRBD1 (6 bases). Germline V CDR1 and CDR2: SEHNR, FQNEAQ (reference sequence). V lost 5 bases to trimming and J lost 14 bases, with 21 bases between them. This CDR3 comprises 14 residues. The CDR3 DNA reads TGTGCCAGCAGCCTAGGACAGAATAGGCCAAAGCTGTTTTTT. Its translation is CASSLGQNRPKLFF.

This clonotype was seen a handful of times. The genes are TRBV21-1 and TRBJ2-7; the D call in the table, TRBD1, was not verified against the DNA. TRBV21-1 is reported as a pseudogene. This CDR3 is 15 amino acids long. The CDR3 spells CASSKGRGRLMEQYF. In DNA form, the CDR3 reads TGTGCCAGCAGCAAAGGGAGGGGGCGACTTATGGAGCAGTACTTC.

This clonotype was found a few times. The CDR3 here is CASSPGLQLEQFF. CDR3 sequence (DNA): TGTGCCAGCAGTCCGGGACTACAACTTGAGCAGTTCTTC. The chain recombines TRBV27 with TRBJ2-1; 7 nucleotides agree with TRBD2. This CDR3 region has 13 residues. CDR1 is MNHEY, CDR2 SMNVEV, per germline (reference sequence). Trimming took 5 bases from V and 9 from J; bases not matched to a gene: 7.

The V call is TRBV30, the J call TRBJ2-4; 7 nucleotides agree with TRBD1. The CDR3 sequence is 16 residues long. J lost 4 bases, V lost 1 base, and 10 bases had no gene match. Germline CDR1 is GTSNPN and CDR2 is SVGIG (reference sequence). The CDR3 loop is CAWSGLDRTVKNIQYF. In DNA, the CDR3 is TGTGCCTGGAGTGGCCTGGACAGGACAGTAAAAAACATTCAGTACTTC.

In its sample, this clonotype was seen a few times. The rearrangement joins TRBV2 to TRBJ2-7, with 10 nucleotides matching TRBD2. J lost 4 bases, V lost 1 base, and 4 bases had no gene match. The length of the CDR3 is 15 residues. Looked up from germline, CDR1 is SNHLY and CDR2 is FYNNEI. DNA of the CDR3: TGTGCCAGCAGTGAAGAGCCTAGCGGGGGTTACGAGCAGTACTTC. Its protein product is CASSEEPSGGYEQYF.

This chain links TRBV9 with TRBJ2-3; 8 bases align to TRBD2. Germline assignment: CDR1 SGDLS and CDR2 YYNGEE. The CDR3 is made up of 14 amino acids. V lost 2 bases, J lost 6 bases, and 5 bases stayed unmatched. CDR3 DNA: TGTGCCAGCAGCGTGGGACTAGGGATTGATACGCAGTATTTT. It is translated as CASSVGLGIDTQYF.

Comment on this clonotype: Being one base from a much bigger clone, this may be a read error. The J gene is TRBJ2-4, the V gene TRBV6-2 or TRBV6-3, with TRBD2 matching 10 bases. The assigned J gene may be wrong: the sequence end matches TRBJ2-7 better. The CDR3 is 16 amino acids. Germline V gene data show CDR1 as MNHEY and CDR2 as SVGEGT. In DNA, the CDR3 is TGTGTCAGCAGCTCAACTAGCGGGACGTTCACCTACGAGCAGTACTTC. Translated: CVSSSTSGTFTYEQYF.

The chain has TRBV7-9 and TRBJ2-7, with TRBD1 matching over 7 bases. Losses at the gene ends were 5 bases for V and 6 bases for J; bases not matched to a gene: 7. This CDR3 contains 13 residues. CDR1 and CDR2 from the germline V gene are SEHNR and FQNEAQ (reference sequence). CDR3 in DNA: TGTGCCAGCAGCGCTAGTGACAGGGCCGAGCAGTACTTC. It is translated as CASSASDRAEQYF.

The chain couples TRBV9 to TRBJ1-1; D call uncertain. Trimming removed 4 bases at V and 1 base at J, with 14 bases between. This CDR3 is 15 amino acids long. Germline V gene sequence: CDR1 SGDLS, CDR2 YYNGEE. The CDR3 spells CASSSQGWANTEAFF. As DNA, the CDR3 is TGTGCCAGCAGCTCCCAAGGATGGGCGAACACTGAAGCTTTCTTT.

This clonotype was detected only a few times. The rearrangement joins TRBV15 to TRBJ1-4, with D maybe TRBD1 (5 bases). CDR3 size: 15 residues. Deletions cut 0 bases from V and 7 bases from J, with 12 bases between. Germline V lookup: CDR1 LNHNV, CDR2 YYDKDF (reference sequence). The CDR3 DNA sequence: TGTGCCACCAGCAGAGATGTGGGGACCATTGAAAAACTGTTTTTT. Amino acids: CATSRDVGTIEKLFF.

In its sample, this clonotype was seen many times. The chain uses TRBV9 and TRBJ2-7; either TRBD1 or TRBD2 may fit D (5 bases each). CDR3 length: 14 amino acids. Per germline, CDR1 SGDLS and CDR2 YYNGEE. Deletions cut 0 bases from V and 6 bases from J, with 13 bases between. The DNA for the CDR3 is TGTGCCAGCAGCGTAGGGGGGAGTACGGGCGAGCAGTACTTC. Its protein is CASSVGGSTGEQYF. Full variable domain (remainder filled in from reference TRBV9 and TRBJ2-7): DSGVTQTPKHLITATGQRVTLRCSPRSGDLSVYWYQQSLDQGLQFLIQYYNGEERAKGNILERFSAQQFPDLHSELNLSSLELGDSALYFCASSVGGSTGEQYFGPGTRLTVT.

This chain connects TRBV20-1 to TRBJ1-4; no definite D call. V dropped 0 bases and J dropped 8 bases, with 13 bases sitting between them. This CDR3 is built from 14 residues. Per germline, CDR1 DFQATT and CDR2 SNEGSKA (reference sequence). The CDR3 is CSARDREGREKLFF. The CDR3 DNA reads as TGCAGTGCTAGAGATAGGGAGGGAAGAGAAAAACTGTTTTTT.

The genes are TRBV20-1 and TRBJ2-3, with TRBD2 matching over 10 bases. This CDR3 is built from 16 residues. The ends lost 1 base at V and 2 bases at J; junction bases unmatched: 6. The germline gives CDR1 DFQATT, CDR2 SNEGSKA (reference sequence). CDR3: CSARAGLARDTDTQYF. In DNA form, the CDR3 reads TGCAGTGCTAGAGCGGGACTAGCGCGAGACACAGATACGCAGTATTTT.

This clonotype has only a few counts. This chain links TRBV3-1 with TRBJ1-6; D might be TRBD1 (5 bases). V lost 2 bases to trimming and J lost 5 bases, with 13 bases between them. The V gene's germline CDR1 is LGHDT and CDR2 YNNKEL (reference sequence). This CDR3 contains 16 residues. The CDR3 DNA reads as TGTGCCAGCAGCCAACGAGGGACGGAGGATAATTCACCCCTCCACTTT. It encodes CASSQRGTEDNSPLHF.

This chain uses TRBV5-6 with TRBJ2-5; TRBD1 matches at 7 bases. The J call may be faulty, since TRBJ2-7 better matches the DNA end. This CDR3 is 19 amino acids long. Germline lookup yields CDR1 SGHDT and CDR2 YYEEEE. CDR3 nucleotides: TGTGCCAGCAGCTTGGATGCCCGACAGGGATGGTTCGCGGGCTACGAGCAGTACTTC. Its translation is CASSLDARQGWFAGYEQYF.

The chain is built from TRBV2 and TRBJ2-6; D is uncertain. Between the trimmed V and J ends, which lost 5 bases and 0 bases, there was a span of 8 bases. The germline V gene encodes CDR1 SNHLY and CDR2 FYNNEI. The CDR3 length is 15 residues. CDR3 DNA sequence: TGTGCCAGCAGTCCTCAGCGCTCTGGGGCCAACGTCCTGACTTTC. Translated: CASSPQRSGANVLTF.

V and J are TRBV12-3 or TRBV12-4 and TRBJ1-5, with a possible D match to TRBD1 (5 bases). The CDR3 is 16 amino acids. The V and J ends lost 3 bases and 0 bases respectively, with 12 bases between them. CDR3 DNA sequence: TGTGCCAGCAGTTTTTACAGGCTATATAGCAATCAGCCCCAGCATTTT. Translated, it gives CASSFYRLYSNQPQHF.

This clonotype was picked up one time. The chain links TRBV4-3 to TRBJ1-4; 7 bases are a match to TRBD1. This CDR3 is built from 16 residues. V was clipped by 0 bases and J by 8 bases; unmatched bases: 9. Germline V gives CDR1 LGHNA, CDR2 YSLEER. Here the CDR3 DNA reads TGCGCCAGCAGCCAAGATTTCAATGACAGGGAGGAAAAACTGTTTTTT. Its translation: CASSQDFNDREEKLFF.

A remark on this clonotype: Its ends do not fully match the called genes, so a read error is possible. The gene calls are TRBV11-2 and TRBJ2-6; D is perhaps TRBD2 (6 bases). Germline V gene lookup returns CDR1 SGHAT and CDR2 FQNNGV. The CDR3 loop spans 17 amino acids. CDR3 amino acids: CASSAGRTYSGANVPTF. The DNA of the CDR3 is TGTGCCAGCAGCGCGGGACGGACATACTCTGGGGCCAACGTCCCGACTTTC.

This chain connects TRBV7-2 to TRBJ1-2, with no clear D. V lost 2 bases to trimming and J lost 6 bases, with 7 bases between them. The CDR3 is made up of 12 amino acids. Per the germline V gene, CDR1 is SGHTA and CDR2 is FQGNSA. DNA of the CDR3: TGTGCCAGCAGCTTAAACCTCAATGGCTACACCTTC. Residues: CASSLNLNGYTF.

The rearrangement links TRBV7-6 to TRBJ2-1; 9 bases are a match to TRBD2. The CDR3 sequence is 15 residues long. Germline loops: CDR1 SGHVS, CDR2 FNYEAQ. With V trimmed by 3 bases and J by 5 bases, 5 bases remained unmatched. The CDR3 DNA sequence: TGTGCCAGCAGCTTGCGACTAGCGGATGACAATGAGCAGTTCTTC. Translating it yields CASSLRLADDNEQFF.

This clonotype was counted a few times. V gene TRBV3-1 combines with J gene TRBJ2-5, with D perhaps matching TRBD1 or TRBD2 (6 bases each). Looked up from germline, CDR1 is LGHDT and CDR2 is YNNKEL (reference sequence). This CDR3 is 14 amino acids long. The V and J ends lost 4 bases and 11 bases respectively, with 20 bases between them. The CDR3 DNA is TGTGCCAGCAGCCTCGACGGGGGCTACAATGAGCAGTACTTC. Translated: CASSLDGGYNEQYF.

The gene calls are TRBV4-1 and TRBJ1-1; the D is unclear. From germline, CDR1 is MGHRA and CDR2 YSYEKL. With 2 bases removed from V and 0 bases from J, the gap between germline ends came to 13 bases. The CDR3 is made up of 16 amino acids. The CDR3 here is CASSQSPGSMNTEAFF. In DNA form, the CDR3 reads TGCGCCAGCAGCCAATCCCCTGGGAGTATGAACACTGAAGCTTTCTTT.

The chain couples TRBV29-1 to TRBJ2-5; no clear D. The CDR3 is 14 residues long. Per the germline V gene, CDR1 is SQVTM and CDR2 is ANQGSEA. The V gene lost 8 bases and the J gene lost 4 bases, with 20 bases spanning the gap. CDR3 region: CSTPLGPDGETQYF. The DNA for the CDR3 is TGCAGCACTCCATTAGGACCCGACGGAGAGACCCAGTACTTC.

This clonotype was detected only a few times. The gene calls are TRBV3-1 and TRBJ2-1; D possibly corresponds to TRBD2 (7 bases). The V and J ends lost 2 bases and 4 bases respectively, with 12 bases between them. Germline V gene data show CDR1 as LGHDT and CDR2 as YNNKEL (reference sequence). The CDR3 extends over 15 amino acids. CDR3 sequence reads: CASSQIGGAYNEQFF. The CDR3 region has the DNA TGTGCCAGCAGCCAAATAGGGGGGGCTTACAATGAGCAGTTCTTC.